Below, 26 T cell receptor beta chains from the same sample are listed, as sequenced in a study of blood T cell repertoires in COVID-19 (TCRdb year 2020). Library construction relied on the immunoSEQ multiplex PCR assay. TCRdb limited this immuneACCESS table to in-frame rearrangements with V and J called. A share of clones is missing; checked studies link under half to unresolved V genes, and the rest is unexplained. Counted in this sample were approximately 210,000 clones; approximately 82% of them appeared once. In total, the top ten clones hold approximately 7.4% of the sample. The source material was peripheral blood. Source of these receptors: a woman aged 45 to 65 with acute or convalescent COVID-19.

This chain joins TRBV19 and TRBJ2-6, with 7 bases aligning to TRBD1. The germline CDR1 and CDR2 sequences are LNHDA and SQIVND (reference sequence). Trimming at V came to 8 bases and at J to 4 bases, leaving 5 bases not matched to a gene. The CDR3 contains 14 residues. CDR3 nucleotide sequence: TGTGCCAGTTCAGACAGGGACGGGGCCAACGTCCTGACTTTC. It codes for CASSDRDGANVLTF.

The rearrangement uses TRBV25-1 and TRBJ1-2; TRBD1 agrees at 10 bases. In germline, CDR1 is MGHDK, CDR2 SYGVNS. The V and J ends lost 4 bases and 1 base, in that order; junction bases with no gene match: 0. The CDR3 consists of 14 residues. CDR3: CASSGDRGNYGYTF. Written as DNA, the CDR3 is TGTGCCAGCAGTGGGGACAGGGGTAACTATGGCTACACCTTC.

DNA for the CDR3: TGTGCCACCAGTGGCAATAGCGGGGGGTTCTACAATGAGCAGTTCTTC. This sequence encodes CATSGNSGGFYNEQFF. The genes are TRBV24-1 and TRBJ2-1, with 10 nucleotides matching TRBD2. The CDR3 is made up of 16 amino acids. Trimming at V came to 5 bases and at J to 3 bases, leaving 6 bases not matched to a gene. Per germline, CDR1 KGHDR and CDR2 SFDVKD.

V and J are TRBV28 and TRBJ2-2; a possible D gene is TRBD2 (5 bases). The germline gives CDR1 MDHEN, CDR2 SYDVKM. The CDR3 is made up of 16 amino acids. Trimming took 6 bases from V and 1 from J, leaving 15 bases between them. CDR3 loop: CASSRTGKGNTGELFF. The CDR3 coding sequence is TGTGCCAGCAGCCGTACGGGGAAGGGGAACACCGGGGAGCTGTTTTTT. Full variable domain (rest looked up from reference TRBV28 and TRBJ2-2): DVKVTQSSRYLVKRTGEKVFLECVQDMDHENMFWYRQDPGLGLRLIYFSYDVKMKEKGDIPEGYSVSREKKERFSLILESASTNQTSMYLCASSRTGKGNTGELFFGEGSRLTVL.

V is TRBV15 and J is TRBJ1-1, with a tentative D call TRBD1 (6 bases). The germline V gene encodes CDR1 LNHNV and CDR2 YYDKDF (reference sequence). The CDR3 loop spans 13 amino acids. Trimming shortened V by 1 base and J by 11 bases, and 14 bases separated the two germline ends. CDR3 DNA: TGTGCCACCAGCAGAGGGTCGGGGGGGGCGGCTTTCTTT. Translated, it gives CATSRGSGGAAFF.

This chain links TRBV28 with TRBJ2-2; 7 bases fit TRBD1. CDR3 length equals 15 residues. The trim removed 10 bases at V and 4 bases at J, leaving 12 bases unmatched. Germline CDR1 is MDHEN and CDR2 is SYDVKM. CDR3 loop: CATIHPGGGTGELFF. CDR3 in DNA: TGTGCCACCATCCATCCAGGGGGTGGCACCGGGGAGCTGTTTTTT.

This chain joins TRBV10-1 and TRBJ2-3, with 9 bases identical to TRBD1. Unmatched junction bases numbered 4, after V lost 7 bases and J lost 2 bases. The germline V gene encodes CDR1 WNHNN and CDR2 SYGVQD (reference sequence). This CDR3 is 14 amino acids long. DNA for the CDR3: TGCGCCAGCAATAAACAGGGGGCCACAGATACGCAGTATTTT. Translating it yields CASNKQGATDTQYF.

This chain connects TRBV20-1 to TRBJ1-6, with 7 bases lining up with TRBD1. The CDR3 length is 17 residues. With 4 bases clipped from V and 2 bases from J, the junction kept 11 bases outside the gene matches. Germline V gene lookup returns CDR1 DFQATT and CDR2 SNEGSKA (reference sequence). DNA for the CDR3: TGCAGTGCTAATGATGGAGCTGGGACAGCCTATAATTCACCCCTCCACTTT. Residues: CSANDGAGTAYNSPLHF.

This clone was seen many times. The rearrangement links TRBV19 to TRBJ2-7; D is perhaps TRBD1 (5 bases). This CDR3 contains 16 residues. V lost 4 bases and J lost 1, with 17 bases in between. The germline V gene encodes CDR1 LNHDA and CDR2 SQIVND (reference sequence). CDR3 protein: CASSRGAGPRSYEQYF. Here the CDR3 DNA reads TGTGCCAGTAGTAGGGGCGCCGGGCCCCGGTCCTACGAGCAGTACTTC.

The J gene is TRBJ2-5, the V gene TRBV7-2; no reliable D call. CDR1 SGHTA and CDR2 FQGNSA come from the germline V gene. Trimming shortened V by 4 bases and J by 3 bases, and 3 bases separated the two germline ends. CDR3 length: 11 residues. Here the CDR3 reads CASSYKETQYF. The CDR3 coding sequence is TGTGCCAGCAGCTACAAAGAGACCCAGTACTTC.

The V call is TRBV12-3 or TRBV12-4, the J call TRBJ2-1; D perhaps matches TRBD1 (5 bases). V was shortened by 8 bases and J by 10 bases, with 18 bases between the two germline ends. The CDR3 is made up of 13 amino acids. CDR3 in amino acids: CASDQGFMGEQFF. CDR3 DNA sequence: TGTGCCAGCGATCAGGGTTTTATGGGGGAGCAGTTCTTC.

The genes are TRBV12-3 or TRBV12-4 and TRBJ2-7; 7 bases align to TRBD2. The CDR3 is 13 residues long. V shed 5 bases, J shed 3 bases, and the junction held 4 bases outside the gene matches. The CDR3 nucleotides read TGTGCCAGCAGTCAGACTAGCTACTACGAGCAGTACTTC. Its protein is CASSQTSYYEQYF.

V usage is TRBV2 and J usage is TRBJ2-3, with 7 nucleotides matching TRBD1. Trimming cost V 6 bases and J 3 bases; bases outside gene matches: 6. Germline V gene lookup returns CDR1 SNHLY and CDR2 FYNNEI. The CDR3 covers 14 residues. The CDR3 DNA sequence: TGTGCCAGCAGCCCGAGGACAGGAACAGATACGCAGTATTTT. Its translation is CASSPRTGTDTQYF.

The J gene is TRBJ2-1, the V gene TRBV6-5, with 10 bases matching TRBD2. The length of the CDR3 is 14 residues. The germline CDR1 and CDR2 sequences are MNHEY and SVGAGI. After removal of 8 bases from V and 6 bases from J, the junction contained 7 bases not matched to a gene. As DNA, the CDR3 is TGTGCCAGCCAACGAGCGGGGGGGGCCAATGAGCAGTTCTTC. Protein product: CASQRAGGANEQFF.

This clone was picked up many times. The chain uses TRBV15 and TRBJ1-4, with 7 bases fitting TRBD1. The CDR3 is 15 residues long. Looked up from germline, CDR1 is LNHNV and CDR2 is YYDKDF (reference sequence). V was clipped by 3 bases and J by 5 bases; unmatched bases: 6. In nucleotides, the CDR3 is TGTGCCACCAGCAGCGGGACAGTGTGGAATGAAAAACTGTTTTTT. It is translated as CATSSGTVWNEKLFF.

The gene calls are TRBV2 and TRBJ1-5, with D maybe TRBD1 (5 bases). The germline V gene has CDR1 SNHLY and CDR2 FYNNEI. The CDR3 sequence is 14 residues long. The germline V and J ends were trimmed by 4 bases and 0 bases, with 7 bases remaining between them. This CDR3 is CASSGQHSNQPQHF. CDR3 nucleotides: TGTGCCAGCAGTGGACAGCATAGCAATCAGCCCCAGCATTTT.

The genes are TRBV30 and TRBJ2-5, with D perhaps matching TRBD2 (5 bases). Germline V gene lookup returns CDR1 GTSNPN and CDR2 SVGIG (reference sequence). Trimming shortened V by 1 base and J by 4 bases, and 10 bases separated the two germline ends. This CDR3 has 13 amino acids. The DNA for the CDR3 is TGTGCCTGGAGTGGAATCGCGGGAGAGACCCAGTACTTC. Amino acid sequence: CAWSGIAGETQYF.

The chain employs TRBV7-2 and TRBJ2-3; the match to TRBD2 covers 11 bases. Germline CDR1 SGHTA, CDR2 FQGNSA. The CDR3 length is 16 residues. V shed 5 bases and J 1 base; nucleotides not matched to a gene: 5. DNA of the CDR3: TGTGCCAGCAGCCGCACTAGCGGGAGAGGCACAGATACGCAGTATTTT. Amino acid sequence: CASSRTSGRGTDTQYF.

The V and J genes are TRBV5-6 and TRBJ1-1, with 7 bases identical to TRBD1. The germline V gene has CDR1 SGHDT and CDR2 YYEEEE. The CDR3 consists of 14 residues. Trimming cost V 5 bases and J 0 bases; bases outside gene matches: 4. The CDR3 bases are TGTGCCAGCAGTTACGACAGGGTGAACACTGAAGCTTTCTTT. It codes for CASSYDRVNTEAFF.

This clone has just a few counts. This sequence joins TRBV23-1 and TRBJ2-1; tentatively, D is TRBD2 (6 bases). TRBV23-1 is an open reading frame, and its role is uncertain. The CDR3 is 19 amino acids. V was pared by 3 bases and J by 3 bases, with 24 bases between. Written as DNA, the CDR3 is TGCGCCAGCAGTCATATGAAAGGTAAGGGGAGGCTGGACTACAATGAGCAGTTCTTC. This sequence encodes CASSHMKGKGRLDYNEQFF.

This chain uses TRBV19 with TRBJ2-3, with 9 bases identical to TRBD1. Germline trimming cut 5 bases from V and 4 bases from J; bases unmatched to any gene: 7. This CDR3 region has 15 residues. Germline values: CDR1 LNHDA, CDR2 SQIVND (reference sequence). CDR3 region: CASSSRQGGPDTQYF. As DNA, the CDR3 is TGTGCCAGTAGTTCGAGACAGGGGGGCCCAGATACGCAGTATTTT.

The rearrangement joins TRBV7-8 to TRBJ2-1; D not certain. CDR3 size: 15 residues. The germline V gene has CDR1 SGHVS and CDR2 FQNEAQ. Deletions cut 3 bases from V and 3 bases from J, with 12 bases between. The CDR3 here is CASSLFSERYNEQFF. The CDR3 DNA reads as TGTGCCAGCAGCTTGTTTTCGGAGCGCTACAATGAGCAGTTCTTC.

This sequence joins TRBV19 and TRBJ2-1; D is possibly TRBD2 (6 bases). The germline V and J ends were trimmed by 10 bases and 1 base, with 17 bases remaining between them. In germline, CDR1 is LNHDA, CDR2 SQIVND (reference sequence). The CDR3 consists of 15 residues. In DNA, the CDR3 is TGTGCCACCCGAGGAGGGCCGTCGTCCTACAATGAGCAGTTCTTC. As protein: CATRGGPSSYNEQFF.

In its sample, this clone was seen once. The sample holds other DNA sequences that translate to the same CDR3. The genes are TRBV5-1 and TRBJ2-5, with 12 bases matching TRBD2. CDR3 length: 14 amino acids. J was trimmed by 4 bases and V by 4 bases; bases with no gene match: 2. CDR1 SGHRS and CDR2 YFSETQ come from the germline V gene. The CDR3 sequence is CASSLTSGRETQYF. The CDR3, as DNA: TGCGCCAGCAGCCTGACTAGCGGGAGAGAGACCCAGTACTTC.

In DNA form, the CDR3 reads TGTGCCAGCAGGGTGGGTCTAGCGGGAACCGGGGAGCTGTTTTTT. Its protein is CASRVGLAGTGELFF. The chain links TRBV6-5 to TRBJ2-2; 9 bases are shared with TRBD2. Germline-derived CDR1 and CDR2 are MNHEY and SVGAGI. Unmatched junction bases numbered 7, after V lost 6 bases and J lost 5 bases. The CDR3 totals 15 residues.

The chain is built from TRBV19 and TRBJ2-3, with 12 bases that match TRBD2. J gave up 0 bases and V 4 bases, and 14 bases lay outside the gene matches. There are 20 residues in the CDR3. Germline CDR1 is LNHDA and CDR2 is SQIVND (reference sequence). DNA of the CDR3: TGTGCCAGTAGTACCACGACTAGCGGGAGTTATCTATTAAGCACAGATACGCAGTATTTT. The encoded protein is CASSTTTSGSYLLSTDTQYF.